The sequence of this TCR beta chain was determined in a study of T cells in Graves' hyperthyroidism and ophthalmopathy. Researchers barred patients who had uncontrolled infection, other autoimmune disease, pregnancy or lactation. The diagnoses drew upon clinical symptoms, serum thyroxine and TRAb, thyroid ultrasound and orbital computed tomography. V was cut by 2 bases and J by 7 bases, with 20 bases left in between. The CDR3 extends over 17 amino acids. Germline values: CDR1 MDHEN, CDR2 SYDVKM. TCR beta CDR3 regions were amplified from RNA. The HTBI primer set drove a first-round RT-PCR of the TCR CDR3. Each CDR3 protein gets one entry after TCRdb re-called the multiplex PCR reads with MiXCR. The data show approximately 690,000 distinct CDR3 sequences, 20% to 25% seen once.

The J gene is TRBJ2-2, the V gene TRBV28; D remains unclear. What was sequenced was blood. The clonotype comes from a man aged 25-40 years with Graves' ophthalmopathy. In DNA, the CDR3 is TGTGCCAGCAGTTTAGACGACGGATCCCTCGGCAACGGGGAGCTGTTTTTT. This translates into CASSLDDGSLGNGELFF.